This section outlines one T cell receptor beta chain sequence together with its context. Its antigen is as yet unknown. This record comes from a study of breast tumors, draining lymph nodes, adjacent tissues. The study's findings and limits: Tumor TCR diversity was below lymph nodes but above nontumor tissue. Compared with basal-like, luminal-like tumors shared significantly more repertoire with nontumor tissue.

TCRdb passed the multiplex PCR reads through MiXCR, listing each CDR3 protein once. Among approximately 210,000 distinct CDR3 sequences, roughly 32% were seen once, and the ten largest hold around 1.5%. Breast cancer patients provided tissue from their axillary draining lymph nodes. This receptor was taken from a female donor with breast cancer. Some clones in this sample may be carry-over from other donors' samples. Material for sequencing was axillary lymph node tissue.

The CDR3 nucleotides read TGTGCCAGCAGACCAGCGGGGCTCTCAAACACCGGGGAGCTGTTTTTT. It specifies CASRPAGLSNTGELFF. The chain has TRBV6-2 or TRBV6-3 and TRBJ2-2; 7 positions agree with TRBD2. The germline CDR1 and CDR2 sequences are MNHEY and SVGEGT. Losses at the gene ends were 6 bases for V and 2 bases for J; bases not matched to a gene: 9. The CDR3 length is 16 residues.